This section outlines one T cell receptor beta chain sequence together with its context. The authors' processing: Amplified reference gene primers provided the basis for estimating nucleated cell counts. This table comes from immunoSEQ multiplex PCR, and its TCRdb copy is limited to in-frame clones, with some not included. The V and J calls and clone size are taken from that table; D and trimming were inferred from the DNA. The repertoire includes 200,000 to 250,000 clones, 85% to 90% of them detected once, and about 2.5% sits in the top ten. Patients at the Seattle site were enrolled during active infection and followed longitudinally. The data belong to a study of blood T cell repertoires in COVID-19. Turning to the study itself: PBMCs, B-cell-depleted T cells, or T cells provided the cDNA or gDNA that made up the material.

Germline lookup yields CDR1 SQVTM and CDR2 ANQGSEA. The CDR3 extends over 12 amino acids. Trimming removed 6 bases from V and 8 bases from J; junction bases left unmatched: 7. The TCR comes from a man aged 25 to 45 with COVID-19, enrolled during active disease. V is TRBV29-1 and J is TRBJ1-1, with 9 bases identical to TRBD1. Sequencing input: peripheral blood. CDR3 sequence (DNA): TGCAGCGTCTCCGGGACAGGGCTCGAAGCTTTCTTT. As protein: CSVSGTGLEAFF.